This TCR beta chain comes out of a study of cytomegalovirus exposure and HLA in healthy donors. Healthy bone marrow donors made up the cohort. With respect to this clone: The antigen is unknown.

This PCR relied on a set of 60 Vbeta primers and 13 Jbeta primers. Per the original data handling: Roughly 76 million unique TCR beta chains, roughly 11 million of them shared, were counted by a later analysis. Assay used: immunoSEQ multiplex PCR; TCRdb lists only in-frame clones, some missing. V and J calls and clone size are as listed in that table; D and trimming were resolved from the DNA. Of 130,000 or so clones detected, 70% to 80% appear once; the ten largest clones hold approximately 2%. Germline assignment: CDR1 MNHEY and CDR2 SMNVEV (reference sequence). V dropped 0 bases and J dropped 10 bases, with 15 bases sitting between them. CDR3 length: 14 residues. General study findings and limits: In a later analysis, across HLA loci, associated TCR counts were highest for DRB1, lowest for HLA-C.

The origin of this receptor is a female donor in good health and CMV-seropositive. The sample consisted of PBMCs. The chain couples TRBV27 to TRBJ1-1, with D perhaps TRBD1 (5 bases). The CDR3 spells CASSLSRQGGGAFF. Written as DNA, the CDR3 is TGTGCCAGCAGTTTATCGAGGCAGGGCGGCGGAGCTTTCTTT.